These 27 T cell receptor beta chains were sequenced from one sample in a study of shared clonotypes between healthy human individuals (dated by TCRdb to about 2020). The receptor library was made with the immunoSEQ multiplex PCR assay. The source is immuneACCESS, and TCRdb retained only in-frame sequences with V and J called. Part of the clones is not carried over; for the studies checked, unresolved V genes explain less than half of this, and the remainder is unexplained. The table for this sample lists over 2 million clones; around 93% of them were counted only once. The ten largest clones take up more than 0.35% of the sample. Sequences were obtained from naive CD4+ T cells from PBMCs. The sample's cell subset or site label, decoded: CD45RA+ positively selected. The receptors here all came from a man in his late teens or twenties in good health. Some clones in this sample may be carry-over from other donors' samples.

The chain carries TRBV5-4 and TRBJ1-2, with D possibly matching TRBD1 (6 bases). The germline V gene encodes CDR1 SGHNT and CDR2 YYREEE (reference sequence). Trimming shortened V by 4 bases and J by 4 bases, and 11 bases separated the two germline ends. This CDR3 comprises 13 residues. The CDR3 sequence: CASSPGVPYGYTF. The CDR3 DNA sequence: TGTGCCAGCAGCCCAGGGGTTCCCTATGGCTACACCTTC.

V and J are TRBV11-2 and TRBJ2-1; 13 bases are shared with TRBD2. The CDR3 runs 17 residues. V lost 5 bases, J lost 5 bases, and 9 bases stayed unmatched. CDR1 SGHAT and CDR2 FQNNGV come from the germline V gene. The CDR3 bases are TGTGCCAGCAGCCTTGGACTAGCGGGAGACGGGGACAATGAGCAGTTCTTC. Translating gives CASSLGLAGDGDNEQFF.

CDR3: CASSPSGDKLFF. The CDR3 DNA is TGCGCCAGCAGCCCCTCTGGGGATAAACTGTTTTTT. V usage is TRBV5-1 and J usage is TRBJ1-4; D is uncertain. Germline V gene sequence: CDR1 SGHRS, CDR2 YFSETQ. V lost 4 bases and J 11 bases, leaving 12 bases between the germline ends. The CDR3 covers 12 residues.

V usage is TRBV28 and J usage is TRBJ2-7; tentatively, D is TRBD1 (6 bases). Trimming took 6 bases from V and 3 from J, leaving 15 bases between them. CDR1 is MDHEN, CDR2 SYDVKM, per germline. The CDR3 length is 14 residues. CDR3 residues: CASSPTGSLYEQYF. CDR3 in DNA: TGTGCCAGCAGCCCGACAGGCAGCCTCTACGAGCAGTACTTC.

This chain uses TRBV5-5 with TRBJ2-2, with a tentative D call TRBD1 (6 bases). The CDR3 is 15 amino acids. Germline CDR1 reads SGHKS; CDR2 reads YYEKEE (reference sequence). Trimming stripped 3 bases from V and 7 bases from J, with 16 bases between. CDR3 nucleotides: TGTGCCAGCAGCTACTGGACAGAATTAAGCGGGGAGCTGTTTTTT. This codes for CASSYWTELSGELFF.

The genes are TRBV2 and TRBJ1-1; D may be TRBD1 (5 bases). CDR1 and CDR2 (germline): SNHLY, FYNNEI. The CDR3 sequence is 13 residues long. The ends were cut back, 6 bases at V and 1 base at J, with 9 bases in the middle. The CDR3 DNA sequence: TGTGCCAGCAGGTGGGGCACGAACACTGAAGCTTTCTTT. Translation: CASRWGTNTEAFF.

The CDR3 sequence: CASSPLESNTGELFF. DNA of the CDR3: TGCGCCAGCAGCCCCTTGGAATCGAACACCGGGGAGCTGTTTTTT. The rearrangement uses TRBV5-1 and TRBJ2-2; no reliable D call. The V end was cut by 4 bases, the J end by 0 bases, with 10 bases between. Germline V gives CDR1 SGHRS, CDR2 YFSETQ. The CDR3 consists of 15 residues.

J is TRBJ2-7 and V is TRBV7-3; 9 nucleotides match TRBD1. The CDR3 runs 13 residues. V was pared by 5 bases and J by 4 bases, with 3 bases of the junction left unmatched. Germline V CDR1 and CDR2: SGHTA, FQGTGA. For the CDR3, the DNA is TGTGCCAGCAGCATCGGGACAGGGTACGAGCAGTACTTC. Its translation is CASSIGTGYEQYF. Supplemented by reference TRBV7-3 and TRBJ2-7, the full variable domain reads GAGVSQTPSNKVTEKGKYVELRCDPISGHTALYWYRQSLGQGPEFLIYFQGTGAADDSGLPNDRFFAVRPEGSVSTLKIQRTERGDSAVYLCASSIGTGYEQYFGPGTRLTVT.

The rearrangement uses TRBV25-1 and TRBJ1-2; D is possibly TRBD1 (5 bases). The CDR3 spans 14 residues. Germline-derived CDR1 and CDR2 are MGHDK and SYGVNS. V dropped 1 base and J dropped 7 bases, with 13 bases sitting between them. CDR3 region: CASSELTRGSGYTF. The CDR3 DNA reads TGTGCCAGCAGTGAATTGACACGGGGCTCTGGCTACACCTTC.

This chain links TRBV6-5 with TRBJ2-7; no definite D call. The CDR3 runs to 14 residues. Germline V gene data show CDR1 as MNHEY and CDR2 as SVGAGI. Deletions cut 1 base from V and 4 bases from J, with 11 bases between. CDR3 in DNA: TGTGCCAGCAGTTACTACCCTGGAGAGTACGAGCAGTACTTC. As protein: CASSYYPGEYEQYF.

V gene TRBV19 combines with J gene TRBJ2-2; TRBD1 might be the D (6 bases). The CDR3 covers 13 residues. V lost 5 bases and J lost 6, with 10 bases in between. CDR1 and CDR2 (germline): LNHDA, SQIVND (reference sequence). The CDR3 nucleotides read TGTGCCAGTAGTTCCAGGGGTCCCGGGGAGCTGTTTTTT. Protein product: CASSSRGPGELFF.

This clone was observed a single time. The J gene is TRBJ2-2, the V gene TRBV14; 9 bases line up with TRBD1. V gave up 3 bases and J gave up 6 bases; unmatched junction bases: 8. This CDR3 is 16 amino acids long. Germline V CDR1 and CDR2: SGHDN, FVKESK. The chain's CDR3 is CASSQLPGQGAGELFF. The CDR3 coding sequence is TGTGCCAGCAGCCAGCTTCCGGGACAGGGAGCCGGGGAGCTGTTTTTT.

The rearrangement links TRBV6-5 to TRBJ1-2; D perhaps matches TRBD1 (5 bases). The CDR3 has 15 residues. The V gene's germline CDR1 is MNHEY and CDR2 SVGAGI. V was trimmed by 6 bases and J by 4 bases, leaving 18 bases between them. CDR3 coding DNA: TGTGCCAGCAGGGGGGTCGCGGCGTCAGGCTATGGCTACACCTTC. Translating it yields CASRGVAASGYGYTF.

The chain has TRBV9 and TRBJ2-7; tentatively, D is TRBD2 (6 bases). Between the trimmed V and J ends, which lost 3 bases and 2 bases, there was a span of 24 bases. CDR1 SGDLS and CDR2 YYNGEE come from the germline V gene. This CDR3 is built from 18 residues. This CDR3 reads CASSAAPGVFGSTYEQYF. The CDR3, as DNA: TGTGCCAGCAGCGCCGCCCCGGGGGTCTTCGGGAGCACCTACGAGCAGTACTTC.

This rearrangement joins TRBV28 to TRBJ2-1; 11 bases fit TRBD2. The CDR3 is made up of 17 amino acids. Germline lookup yields CDR1 MDHEN and CDR2 SYDVKM. V lost 5 bases to trimming and J lost 0 bases; unmatched junction nucleotides: 6. In DNA, the CDR3 is TGTGCCAGCAGTGGCCGAGGGACTAGCGGCTCCTACAATGAGCAGTTCTTC. Amino acids: CASSGRGTSGSYNEQFF.

The rearrangement joins TRBV23-1 to TRBJ2-7; maybe TRBD2 (6 bases). TRBV23-1 has ORF status, its function being uncertain. V lost 0 bases, J lost 2 bases, and 17 bases lay in between. This CDR3 has 17 residues. Here the CDR3 reads CASSQSRGGEPPYEQYF. The CDR3 DNA sequence: TGCGCCAGCAGTCAATCCCGAGGAGGGGAACCCCCCTACGAGCAGTACTTC.

J is TRBJ1-2 and V is TRBV27; TRBD1 is a possible D gene (6 bases). V was clipped by 6 bases and J by 4 bases, with 15 bases between them. The CDR3 extends over 14 amino acids. Germline CDR1 and CDR2: MNHEY and SMNVEV (reference sequence). CDR3 bases: TGTGCCAGCAGAAGAACAGGGACCGTCTATGGCTACACCTTC. Translating it yields CASRRTGTVYGYTF.

Note on this clone: Other DNA sequences within the sample encode an identical CDR3. V usage is TRBV28 and J usage is TRBJ2-6; D unresolved. The V gene lost 2 bases and the J gene lost 2 bases, with 1 base spanning the gap. CDR1 MDHEN and CDR2 SYDVKM come from the germline V gene. CDR3 length: 13 residues. Here the CDR3 DNA reads TGTGCCAGCAGTTTACCTGGGGCCAACGTCCTGACTTTC. Protein: CASSLPGANVLTF.

This clone is a singleton in its sample. This chain joins TRBV2 and TRBJ2-2, with a weak D call TRBD2 (5 bases). V gave up 6 bases and J gave up 0 bases, with 8 bases separating them. Looked up from germline, CDR1 is SNHLY and CDR2 is FYNNEI. The CDR3 contains 14 residues. The CDR3 bases are TGTGCCAGCAGACTAGAAGCGAACACCGGGGAGCTGTTTTTT. This translates into CASRLEANTGELFF.

V is TRBV28 and J is TRBJ1-3; the match to TRBD1 covers 7 bases. CDR1 is MDHEN and CDR2 is SYDVKM in the germline V gene. V lost 5 bases and J lost 0; bases outside the gene matches: 7. This CDR3 has 16 residues. The CDR3 reads CASSPTGIYSGNTIYF. The CDR3 DNA is TGTGCCAGCAGTCCGACAGGGATCTACTCTGGAAACACCATATATTTT.

V and J are TRBV28 and TRBJ2-1; possible D gene TRBD2, 5 bases. This CDR3 is built from 16 residues. V was pared by 4 bases and J by 5 bases, with 18 bases between. Germline CDR1 is MDHEN and CDR2 is SYDVKM. The CDR3 loop reads CASSSRRALGDNEQFF. The CDR3 nucleotides are TGTGCCAGCAGTTCCCGGAGAGCGTTGGGAGACAATGAGCAGTTCTTC.

This clone was counted a few times. The CDR3 sequence: CASSLSRVNTEAFF. The CDR3 DNA reads TGTGCCAGCTCACTGTCAAGGGTGAACACTGAAGCTTTCTTT. This rearrangement joins TRBV18 to TRBJ1-1; D unresolved. V lost 4 bases and J lost 0, with 9 bases in between. This CDR3 region has 14 residues. Germline CDR1 KGHSH, CDR2 LQKENI.

The chain has TRBV5-1 and TRBJ2-1; TRBD1 or TRBD2 may be the D gene (5 bases each). Germline values: CDR1 SGHRS, CDR2 YFSETQ. The CDR3 covers 16 residues. V was clipped by 1 base and J by 0 bases, with 11 bases between them. For the CDR3, the DNA is TGCGCCAGCAGCTTGCAGGGACCCCGCTCCTACAATGAGCAGTTCTTC. Encoded protein: CASSLQGPRSYNEQFF.

The rearrangement joins TRBV5-4 to TRBJ2-3; a weak D match, TRBD1 (6 bases). Germline CDR1 SGHNT, CDR2 YYREEE (reference sequence). The V gene lost 3 bases and the J gene lost 0 bases, with 14 bases spanning the gap. This CDR3 region has 16 residues. In DNA form, the CDR3 reads TGTGCCAGCAGCTCCACAGGGAGCCTTAGCACAGATACGCAGTATTTT. It codes for CASSSTGSLSTDTQYF.

The V gene is TRBV2, the J gene TRBJ1-4, with 8 bases fitting TRBD1. This CDR3 region has 17 residues. Germline CDR1 SNHLY, CDR2 FYNNEI. V was clipped by 5 bases and J by 7 bases; unmatched bases: 15. The CDR3 bases are TGTGCCAGCAGTTGGGGACAGGACGCGGGGGGAGGTGAAAAACTGTTTTTT. Translated: CASSWGQDAGGGEKLFF.

The chain has TRBV15 and TRBJ2-7, with 9 bases matching TRBD1. The germline CDR1 and CDR2 sequences are LNHNV and YYDKDF (reference sequence). J was trimmed by 6 bases and V by 2 bases; bases with no gene match: 2. This CDR3 has 13 residues. The CDR3 coding sequence is TGTGCCACCAGCAGACTGACAGGGGGCGAGCAGTACTTC. Translating gives CATSRLTGGEQYF. Full variable domain (outside the CDR3, taken from reference TRBV15 and TRBJ2-7): DAMVIQNPRYQVTQFGKPVTLSCSQTLNHNVMYWYQQKSSQAPKLLFHYYDKDFNNEADTPDNFQSRRPNTSFCFLDIRSPGLGDTAMYLCATSRLTGGEQYFGPGTRLTVT.

The CDR3 DNA reads as TGTGCCAGCAGTTCGCAGGAAGGGGGTACAGATACGCAGTATTTT. Encoded protein: CASSSQEGGTDTQYF. This chain links TRBV28 with TRBJ2-3; a weak D match, TRBD1 (6 bases). Trimming took off 4 bases at V and 3 bases at J, with 14 bases between the two ends. Germline CDR1 is MDHEN and CDR2 is SYDVKM. The length of the CDR3 is 15 residues.